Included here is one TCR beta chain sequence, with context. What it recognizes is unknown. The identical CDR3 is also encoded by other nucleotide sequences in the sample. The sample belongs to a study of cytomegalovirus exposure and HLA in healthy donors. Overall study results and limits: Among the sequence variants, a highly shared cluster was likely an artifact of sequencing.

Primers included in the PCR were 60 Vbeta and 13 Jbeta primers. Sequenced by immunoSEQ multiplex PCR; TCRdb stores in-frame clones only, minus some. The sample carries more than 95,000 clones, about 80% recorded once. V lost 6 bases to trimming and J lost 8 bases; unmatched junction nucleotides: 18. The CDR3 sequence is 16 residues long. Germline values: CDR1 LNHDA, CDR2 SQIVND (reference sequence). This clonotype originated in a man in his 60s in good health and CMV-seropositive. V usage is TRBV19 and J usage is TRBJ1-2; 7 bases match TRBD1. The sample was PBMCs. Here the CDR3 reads CASRNPSTGTGVGYTF. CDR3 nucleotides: TGTGCCAGTAGAAATCCCTCGACAGGGACGGGTGTGGGCTACACCTTC.